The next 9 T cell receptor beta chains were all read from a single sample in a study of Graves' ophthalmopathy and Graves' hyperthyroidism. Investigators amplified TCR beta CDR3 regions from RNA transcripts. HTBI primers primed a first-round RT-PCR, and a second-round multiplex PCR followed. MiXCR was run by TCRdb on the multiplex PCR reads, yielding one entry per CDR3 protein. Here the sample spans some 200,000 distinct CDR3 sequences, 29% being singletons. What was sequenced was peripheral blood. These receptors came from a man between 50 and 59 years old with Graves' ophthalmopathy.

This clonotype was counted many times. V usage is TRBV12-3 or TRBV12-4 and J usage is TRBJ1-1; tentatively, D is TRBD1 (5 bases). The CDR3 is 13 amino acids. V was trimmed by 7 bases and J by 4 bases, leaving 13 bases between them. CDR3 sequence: CASTRQSSTEAFF. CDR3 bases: TGTGCCAGCACCCGACAGTCCTCCACTGAAGCTTTCTTT.

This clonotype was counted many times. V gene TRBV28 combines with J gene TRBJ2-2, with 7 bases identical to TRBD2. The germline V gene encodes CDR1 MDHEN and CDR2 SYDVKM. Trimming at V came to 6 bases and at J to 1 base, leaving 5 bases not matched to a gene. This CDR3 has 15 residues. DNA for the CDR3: TGTGCCAGCAGAGTGCCTAGCGGGAACACCGGGGAGCTGTTTTTT. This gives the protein CASRVPSGNTGELFF.

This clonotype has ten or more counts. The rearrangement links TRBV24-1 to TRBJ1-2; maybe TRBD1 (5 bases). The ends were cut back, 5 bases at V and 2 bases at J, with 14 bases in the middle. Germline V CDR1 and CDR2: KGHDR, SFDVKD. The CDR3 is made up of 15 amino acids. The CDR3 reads CATSGWDGNNYGYTF. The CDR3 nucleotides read TGTGCCACCAGTGGCTGGGACGGGAACAACTATGGCTACACCTTC.

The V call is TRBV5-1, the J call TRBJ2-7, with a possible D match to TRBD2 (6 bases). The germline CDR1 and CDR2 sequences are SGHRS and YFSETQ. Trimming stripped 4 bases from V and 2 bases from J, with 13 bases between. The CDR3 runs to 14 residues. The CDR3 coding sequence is TGCGCCAGCAGCGCGGGACCGCAGACCTACGAGCAGTACTTC. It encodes CASSAGPQTYEQYF.

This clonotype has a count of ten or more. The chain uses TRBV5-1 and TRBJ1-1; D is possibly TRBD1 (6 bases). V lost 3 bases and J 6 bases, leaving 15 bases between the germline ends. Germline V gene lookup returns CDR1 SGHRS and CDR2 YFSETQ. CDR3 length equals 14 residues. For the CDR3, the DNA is TGCGCCAGCAGCTGGGGGGGCGCGGGGGCTGAAGCTTTCTTT. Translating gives CASSWGGAGAEAFF.

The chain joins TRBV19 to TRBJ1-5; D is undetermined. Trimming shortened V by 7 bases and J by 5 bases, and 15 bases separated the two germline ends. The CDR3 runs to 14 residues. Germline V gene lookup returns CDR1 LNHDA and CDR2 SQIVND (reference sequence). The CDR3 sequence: CASTANRVDQPQHF. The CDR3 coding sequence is TGTGCCAGTACCGCGAACCGAGTAGATCAGCCCCAGCATTTT. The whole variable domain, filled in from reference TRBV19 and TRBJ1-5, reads DGGITQSPKYLFRKEGQNVTLSCEQNLNHDAMYWYRQDPGQGLRLIYYSQIVNDFQKGDIAEGYSVSREKKESFPLTVTSAQKNPTAFYLCASTANRVDQPQHFGDGTRLSIL.

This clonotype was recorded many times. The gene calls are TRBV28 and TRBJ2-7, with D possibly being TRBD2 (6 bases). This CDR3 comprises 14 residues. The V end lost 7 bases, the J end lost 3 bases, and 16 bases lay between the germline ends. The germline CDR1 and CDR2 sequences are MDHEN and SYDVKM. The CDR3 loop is CASKSGPLVYEQYF. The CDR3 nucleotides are TGTGCCAGCAAGAGCGGGCCATTGGTCTACGAGCAGTACTTC.

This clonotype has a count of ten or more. The CDR3 loop is CASSAGVGQPQHF. The DNA of the CDR3 is TGTGCCAGCAGCGCGGGGGTAGGACAGCCCCAGCATTTT. This chain links TRBV7-9 with TRBJ1-5, with a possible D match to TRBD1 (5 bases). V shed 5 bases and J shed 7 bases, with 12 bases lying between them. The CDR3 sequence is 13 residues long. CDR1 SEHNR and CDR2 FQNEAQ come from the germline V gene (reference sequence).

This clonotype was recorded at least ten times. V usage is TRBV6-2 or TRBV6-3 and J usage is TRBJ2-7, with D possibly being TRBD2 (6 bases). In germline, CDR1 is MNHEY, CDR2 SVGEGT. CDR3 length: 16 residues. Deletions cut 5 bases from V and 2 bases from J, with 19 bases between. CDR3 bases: TGTGCCAGCAGTCTAACCGGCGGGACCTTTCCCTACGAGCAGTACTTC. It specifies CASSLTGGTFPYEQYF.